These T cell receptor beta chains were read from a single sample in a study of sequential checkpoint blockade in melanoma. The protocol was immunoSEQ multiplex PCR, while the TCRdb copy is restricted to in-frame clones and leaves out a portion. Of approximately 15,000 clones listed, 80% were seen once; the top ten hold 10% to 15%. Material: CD8+ T cells sorted from blood (inferred from file names), obtained from a patient given nivolumab and ipilimumab in sequence. Receptors originate from a human donor with melanoma. Both conserved end residues are part of each CDR3. D genes are given only for firm matches. Where a row states a size, it is once, few, many or the class of an expanded clone; other rows omit it.

d_call	v_call	j_call	clone_size	cdr3_nt	cdr3_aa
TRBD1	TRBV6-5	TRBJ1-2	few	TGTGCCAGCAGTACTGGACAGGGAGGCTATGGCTACACCTTC	CASSTGQGGYGYTF
NA	TRBV7-6	TRBJ2-7	NA	TGTGCCAGCAGCTTAGGAGGTAGCCCGCGGGAGCAGTACTTC	CASSLGGSPREQYF
NA	TRBV5-4	TRBJ1-1	NA	TGTGCCAGCAGGAAACCGAAAGAGAGCACTGAAGCTTTCTTT	CASRKPKESTEAFF
NA	TRBV4-1	TRBJ2-7	NA	TGCGCCAGCGCGTCTGGGCCGACCTACGAGCAGTACTTC	CASASGPTYEQYF
TRBD2	TRBV19	TRBJ2-1	NA	TGTGCCAGTGAGGGGACTAGCGGCAATGAGCAGTTCTTC	CASEGTSGNEQFF
NA	TRBV7-9	TRBJ1-2	NA	TGTGCCAGCAGCCCTTCAGGGGCTCCTGATGGCTACACCTTC	CASSPSGAPDGYTF
NA	TRBV15	TRBJ1-5	large	TGTGCCACCAGCAGAGATCAGGGGCAGTCCCAGCCCCAGCATTTT	CATSRDQGQSQPQHF
NA	TRBV19	TRBJ2-7	NA	TGTGCCAGTAGAATTAGCGGTCTCTCCTACGAGCAGTACTTC	CASRISGLSYEQYF
TRBD2	TRBV4-1	TRBJ2-7	NA	TGCGCCAGCAGCCAAGAACAGCGGGGAGCCTACGAGCAGTACTTC	CASSQEQRGAYEQYF
TRBD2	TRBV19	TRBJ2-7	NA	TGTGCCAGTAGTTGGACTAGCGGGAGGGCCTACGAGCAGTACTTC	CASSWTSGRAYEQYF
NA	TRBV28	TRBJ1-2	NA	TGTGCCGTCTTGGGGCAGGGGTTTAGCTATGGCTACACCTTC	CAVLGQGFSYGYTF
NA	TRBV6-6	TRBJ2-7	NA	TGTGCCAGCAGTCCCCAGCGCGAGCAGTACTTC	CASSPQREQYF
NA	TRBV7-9	TRBJ2-7	NA	TGTGCCAGCAGCCATCCTCGGACCAGGGGATCTTACGAGCAGTACTTC	CASSHPRTRGSYEQYF
NA	TRBV7-2	TRBJ2-5	NA	TGTGCCAGCAGCTTAGCCAGGGCCACCTCGAGGACGACCCAGTACTTC	CASSLARATSRTTQYF
TRBD2	TRBV6-5	TRBJ2-7	NA	TGTGCCAGCAGTTATTTTTCGGGAGGCTACGAGCAGTACTTC	CASSYFSGGYEQYF
TRBD1	TRBV4-1	TRBJ1-1	NA	TGCGCCAGCAGCCGCGCAGGGGGGACTGAAGCTTTCTTT	CASSRAGGTEAFF
TRBD2	TRBV4-3	TRBJ2-1	once	TGCGCCAGCAGCCTCCTAGCGGGAGACGGCAATGAGCAGTTCTTC	CASSLLAGDGNEQFF
NA	TRBV25-1	TRBJ1-6	medium-sized	TGTGCCAGCAGTGTGATACAGGGAGTCTCACCCCTCCACTTT	CASSVIQGVSPLHF
NA	TRBV27	TRBJ1-2	NA	TGTGCCAGCAGAACGGGGGGGGCGGATGGCTACACCTTC	CASRTGGADGYTF
TRBD1	TRBV7-6	TRBJ1-6	NA	TGTGCCAGCAGCCCCAGACAGGGATATAATTCACCCCTCCACTTT	CASSPRQGYNSPLHF
NA	TRBV28	TRBJ2-7	NA	TGTGCCAGCGGCCCCGACAGGCCGAGCTCCTACGAGCAGTACTTC	CASGPDRPSSYEQYF
NA	TRBV19	TRBJ1-1	medium-sized	TGTGCCAGTAGTAATGACCCAGGGATGTGGAACACTGAAGCTTTCTTT	CASSNDPGMWNTEAFF
NA	TRBV4-1	TRBJ1-1	NA	TGCGCCAGCAGTTTGGAGGGTCAGGTGAACACTGAAGCTTTCTTT	CASSLEGQVNTEAFF
NA	TRBV9	TRBJ1-2	NA	TGTGCCAGCAGCGTAGGAGACGGGGTGGATGGCTACACCTTC	CASSVGDGVDGYTF
NA	TRBV30	TRBJ2-7	NA	TGTGCCTGGAGTGGGGGGCAAGTCTACGAGCAGTACTTC	CAWSGGQVYEQYF
TRBD1	TRBV4-1	TRBJ1-2	NA	TGCGCCAGCAGCCAAGACGGGACAGGGGATCCCTATGGCTACACCTTC	CASSQDGTGDPYGYTF